This T cell receptor beta chain was profiled in a study of multiple sclerosis patients with progressive multifocal leukoencephalopathy. V was clipped by 4 bases and J by 3 bases, with 17 bases between them. CDR1 and CDR2 from the germline V gene are SGHRS and YFSETQ. This CDR3 comprises 15 residues. Time point of the sample: before natalizumab initiation. Every listed patient previously received interferon beta; all PML patients were women. Produced via immunoSEQ multiplex PCR; TCRdb's table is partial and in-frame only. Counted here are some 30,000 clones, approximately 89% occurring once; the ten biggest clones make up approximately 1.5%.

Material for sequencing was PBMCs. The sequence came from a human donor with multiple sclerosis. V and J are TRBV5-1 and TRBJ2-7; TRBD2 might be the D (6 bases). The CDR3 sequence: CASSPLAGGDYEQYF. CDR3 nucleotide sequence: TGCGCCAGCAGCCCCCTCGCGGGCGGGGACTACGAGCAGTACTTC.